These T cell receptor beta chains were read from a single sample in a study of T cells after yellow fever vaccination. MiXCR was run by TCRdb on the 5' RACE reads, yielding one entry per CDR3 protein. Of about 430,000 distinct CDR3 sequences listed, over 15% were seen once; the top ten hold roughly a sixth. The input for sequencing was PBMCs, taken before the yellow fever booster vaccination. These receptors originate from a man younger than 35 who received the YFV17D yellow fever vaccine. Both conserved end residues are part of each CDR3. Fields, in order: CDR3 length, J gene, D gene, clone size, V gene, CDR3 protein, CDR3 DNA. The D gene is left open where the match is weak. Where a row states a size, it is once, few, many or the class of an expanded clone; other rows omit it.

cdr3_length: 13; j_call: TRBJ2-1; d_call: TRBD2; clone_size: NA; v_call: TRBV19; cdr3_aa: CASSIGLADEQFF; cdr3_nt: TGTGCCAGTAGTATAGGACTAGCCGATGAGCAGTTCTTC
cdr3_length: 15; j_call: TRBJ2-3; d_call: NA; clone_size: few; v_call: TRBV5-5; cdr3_aa: CASSLAWDSTDTQYF; cdr3_nt: TGTGCCAGCAGCTTGGCATGGGACAGCACAGATACGCAGTATTTT
cdr3_length: 12; j_call: TRBJ1-1; d_call: TRBD1; clone_size: NA; v_call: TRBV19; cdr3_aa: CASSIARQGAFF; cdr3_nt: TGTGCCAGTAGTATCGCAAGACAGGGGGCTTTCTTT
cdr3_length: 16; j_call: TRBJ2-1; d_call: NA; clone_size: few; v_call: TRBV5-6; cdr3_aa: CASSKGLQSSYNEQFF; cdr3_nt: TGTGCCAGCAGCAAGGGACTCCAGAGCTCCTACAATGAGCAGTTCTTC
cdr3_length: 13; j_call: TRBJ2-7; d_call: NA; clone_size: many; v_call: TRBV7-6; cdr3_aa: CASSLEGWNEQYF; cdr3_nt: TGTGCCAGCAGCTTAGAGGGCTGGAACGAGCAGTACTTC
cdr3_length: 17; j_call: TRBJ2-2; d_call: NA; clone_size: NA; v_call: TRBV5-1; cdr3_aa: CASSLGAQGPITGELFF; cdr3_nt: TGCGCCAGCAGCTTGGGGGCCCAGGGTCCAATCACCGGGGAGCTGTTTTTT
cdr3_length: 13; j_call: TRBJ2-3; d_call: NA; clone_size: few; v_call: TRBV6-5; cdr3_aa: CASSWTYLDTQYF; cdr3_nt: TGTGCCAGCAGTTGGACCTACCTGGATACGCAGTATTTT
cdr3_length: 14; j_call: TRBJ2-1; d_call: NA; clone_size: NA; v_call: TRBV18; cdr3_aa: CASSPPGGYNEQFF; cdr3_nt: TGTGCCAGCTCACCACCGGGCGGATACAATGAGCAGTTCTTC
cdr3_length: 14; j_call: TRBJ2-2; d_call: NA; clone_size: few; v_call: TRBV10-3; cdr3_aa: CATHENANTGELFF; cdr3_nt: TGTGCCACCCATGAGAATGCGAACACCGGGGAGCTGTTTTTT
cdr3_length: 13; j_call: TRBJ1-1; d_call: NA; clone_size: NA; v_call: TRBV6-5; cdr3_aa: CASSYGRKTEAFF; cdr3_nt: TGTGCCAGCAGTTACGGGAGGAAGACTGAAGCTTTCTTT
cdr3_length: 12; j_call: TRBJ1-2; d_call: NA; clone_size: NA; v_call: TRBV28; cdr3_aa: CASTPTFRGYTF; cdr3_nt: TGTGCCAGCACCCCGACGTTTCGAGGCTACACCTTC
cdr3_length: 17; j_call: TRBJ2-6; d_call: NA; clone_size: NA; v_call: TRBV3-1; cdr3_aa: CASSPSRVNSGANVLTF; cdr3_nt: TGTGCCAGCAGCCCTTCCAGGGTGAACTCTGGGGCCAACGTCCTGACTTTC
cdr3_length: 13; j_call: TRBJ1-2; d_call: NA; clone_size: NA; v_call: TRBV20-1; cdr3_aa: CSASRRQVYGYTF; cdr3_nt: TGCAGTGCTAGCCGACGGCAAGTCTATGGCTACACCTTC
cdr3_length: 15; j_call: TRBJ2-2; d_call: NA; clone_size: NA; v_call: TRBV5-1; cdr3_aa: CASSLIFREAGELFF; cdr3_nt: TGCGCCAGCAGCTTGATTTTCAGGGAAGCCGGGGAGCTGTTTTTT
cdr3_length: 14; j_call: TRBJ2-3; d_call: NA; clone_size: many; v_call: TRBV6-5; cdr3_aa: CASSYRDSTDTQYF; cdr3_nt: TGTGCCAGCAGTTACCGGGACAGCACAGATACGCAGTATTTT
cdr3_length: 13; j_call: TRBJ2-2; d_call: NA; clone_size: NA; v_call: TRBV6-2/TRBV6-3; cdr3_aa: CAINPTNTGELFF; cdr3_nt: TGTGCCATTAACCCCACAAACACCGGGGAGCTGTTTTTT
cdr3_length: 16; j_call: TRBJ2-3; d_call: NA; clone_size: few; v_call: TRBV4-1; cdr3_aa: CASSPLSADSADTQYF; cdr3_nt: TGCGCCAGCAGCCCCCTGAGCGCAGACTCGGCAGATACGCAGTATTTT
cdr3_length: 13; j_call: TRBJ2-1; d_call: NA; clone_size: many; v_call: TRBV7-2; cdr3_aa: CASSLGTSNEQFF; cdr3_nt: TGTGCCAGCAGCCTAGGCACTAGCAATGAGCAGTTCTTC
cdr3_length: 15; j_call: TRBJ2-3; d_call: NA; clone_size: few; v_call: TRBV12-3/TRBV12-4; cdr3_aa: CASSLMASGTDTQYF; cdr3_nt: TGTGCCAGCAGTTTAATGGCTAGCGGCACAGATACGCAGTATTTT
cdr3_length: 12; j_call: TRBJ2-5; d_call: NA; clone_size: many; v_call: TRBV11-2; cdr3_aa: CASSRGGETQYF; cdr3_nt: TGTGCCAGCAGCCGAGGGGGGGAGACCCAGTACTTC
cdr3_length: 14; j_call: TRBJ1-4; d_call: NA; clone_size: few; v_call: TRBV28; cdr3_aa: CASSLPGSNEKLFF; cdr3_nt: TGTGCCAGCAGTTTACCAGGGAGTAATGAAAAACTGTTTTTT
cdr3_length: 18; j_call: TRBJ2-7; d_call: NA; clone_size: few; v_call: TRBV5-1; cdr3_aa: CASSSDPPIRGYSYEQYF; cdr3_nt: TGCGCCAGCAGCTCGGACCCTCCCATTCGGGGCTACTCCTACGAGCAGTACTTC
cdr3_length: 17; j_call: TRBJ2-1; d_call: NA; clone_size: NA; v_call: TRBV18; cdr3_aa: CASSPNFGKGRLNEQFF; cdr3_nt: TGTGCCAGCTCACCTAATTTTGGAAAGGGAAGGTTGAATGAGCAGTTCTTC
cdr3_length: 13; j_call: TRBJ1-2; d_call: TRBD1; clone_size: few; v_call: TRBV28; cdr3_aa: CASRQQGDYGYTF; cdr3_nt: TGTGCCAGCCGCCAACAGGGGGACTATGGCTACACCTTC
cdr3_length: 17; j_call: TRBJ2-3; d_call: NA; clone_size: NA; v_call: TRBV20-1; cdr3_aa: CSARREGAAASTDTQYF; cdr3_nt: TGCAGTGCAAGAAGGGAAGGCGCAGCGGCTTCCACAGATACGCAGTATTTT
cdr3_length: 19; j_call: TRBJ1-1; d_call: TRBD1; clone_size: few; v_call: TRBV27; cdr3_aa: CASSRTARGVRGASTEAFF; cdr3_nt: TGTGCCAGCAGCCGAACCGCCAGGGGGGTACGAGGCGCGAGCACTGAAGCTTTCTTT
cdr3_length: 16; j_call: TRBJ2-1; d_call: NA; clone_size: NA; v_call: TRBV3-1; cdr3_aa: CASRPMWDKRGNEQFF; cdr3_nt: TGTGCCAGCAGGCCGATGTGGGACAAACGTGGCAATGAGCAGTTCTTC
cdr3_length: 16; j_call: TRBJ2-7; d_call: TRBD1; clone_size: NA; v_call: TRBV7-9; cdr3_aa: CASSTARDRGAYEQYF; cdr3_nt: TGTGCCAGCAGCACCGCCCGGGACAGGGGTGCCTACGAGCAGTACTTC
cdr3_length: 17; j_call: TRBJ2-2; d_call: TRBD1; clone_size: few; v_call: TRBV6-5; cdr3_aa: CASSYAGTGVNTGELFF; cdr3_nt: TGTGCCAGCAGTTACGCCGGGACAGGGGTGAACACCGGGGAGCTGTTTTTT
cdr3_length: 13; j_call: TRBJ2-5; d_call: NA; clone_size: NA; v_call: TRBV5-1; cdr3_aa: CASSLSEGGTQYF; cdr3_nt: TGCGCCAGCAGCTTGTCAGAGGGGGGGACCCAGTACTTC
cdr3_length: 14; j_call: TRBJ2-5; d_call: NA; clone_size: few; v_call: TRBV5-1; cdr3_aa: CASSSDSIAETQYF; cdr3_nt: TGCGCCAGCAGCTCGGACAGCATCGCAGAGACCCAGTACTTC
cdr3_length: 13; j_call: TRBJ2-5; d_call: NA; clone_size: many; v_call: TRBV28; cdr3_aa: CASTLGGKETQYF; cdr3_nt: TGTGCCAGCACCCTTGGGGGAAAAGAGACCCAGTACTTC
cdr3_length: 19; j_call: TRBJ2-5; d_call: TRBD1; clone_size: NA; v_call: TRBV27; cdr3_aa: CASAQLEEGTGVFRETQYF; cdr3_nt: TGTGCCAGCGCCCAGTTGGAAGAAGGGACAGGGGTGTTTAGGGAGACCCAGTACTTC
cdr3_length: 13; j_call: TRBJ2-1; d_call: NA; clone_size: few; v_call: TRBV27; cdr3_aa: CASSLIIGGEQFF; cdr3_nt: TGTGCCAGCAGTTTAATTATTGGGGGTGAGCAGTTCTTC
cdr3_length: 12; j_call: TRBJ1-2; d_call: TRBD1; clone_size: NA; v_call: TRBV19; cdr3_aa: CALWTGNYGYTF; cdr3_nt: TGTGCCCTATGGACAGGGAACTATGGCTACACCTTC
cdr3_length: 14; j_call: TRBJ2-3; d_call: NA; clone_size: few; v_call: TRBV20-1; cdr3_aa: CSAIPGTSTDTQYF; cdr3_nt: TGCAGTGCGATCCCGGGGACCAGCACAGATACGCAGTATTTT
cdr3_length: 17; j_call: TRBJ2-3; d_call: TRBD2; clone_size: few; v_call: TRBV28; cdr3_aa: CASSTTSGGAGWDTQYF; cdr3_nt: TGTGCCAGCAGTACCACTAGCGGGGGGGCCGGATGGGATACGCAGTATTTT
cdr3_length: 15; j_call: TRBJ2-2; d_call: TRBD1; clone_size: NA; v_call: TRBV12-3/TRBV12-4; cdr3_aa: CASSGQGWNTGELFF; cdr3_nt: TGTGCCAGCAGCGGACAGGGATGGAACACCGGGGAGCTGTTTTTT
cdr3_length: 16; j_call: TRBJ1-5; d_call: NA; clone_size: NA; v_call: TRBV4-1; cdr3_aa: CASSQGAAYSNQPQHF; cdr3_nt: TGCGCCAGCAGCCAGGGGGCAGCTTATAGCAATCAGCCCCAGCATTTT
cdr3_length: 15; j_call: TRBJ2-5; d_call: TRBD2; clone_size: NA; v_call: TRBV7-2; cdr3_aa: CASSRASGGGETQYF; cdr3_nt: TGTGCCAGCAGCCGAGCAAGCGGGGGAGGGGAGACCCAGTACTTC
cdr3_length: 14; j_call: TRBJ2-7; d_call: NA; clone_size: few; v_call: TRBV7-9; cdr3_aa: CASTLTGNSYEQYF; cdr3_nt: TGTGCCAGCACCCTGACCGGAAACTCCTACGAGCAGTACTTC
cdr3_length: 16; j_call: TRBJ1-2; d_call: TRBD1; clone_size: few; v_call: TRBV15; cdr3_aa: CATSREGTGTGHGYTF; cdr3_nt: TGTGCCACCAGCAGAGAGGGGACCGGGACAGGGCATGGCTACACCTTC
cdr3_length: 17; j_call: TRBJ2-5; d_call: NA; clone_size: NA; v_call: TRBV12-3/TRBV12-4; cdr3_aa: CASSLGETPGPQGTQYF; cdr3_nt: TGTGCCAGCAGTTTGGGGGAAACACCGGGACCTCAAGGGACCCAGTACTTC
cdr3_length: 13; j_call: TRBJ2-2; d_call: NA; clone_size: few; v_call: TRBV5-5; cdr3_aa: CASSLDRWGELFF; cdr3_nt: TGTGCCAGCAGCTTGGACAGGTGGGGGGAGCTGTTTTTT
cdr3_length: 16; j_call: TRBJ2-3; d_call: TRBD2; clone_size: NA; v_call: TRBV27; cdr3_aa: CASSPIRAGGLDTQYF; cdr3_nt: TGTGCCAGCAGCCCCATCAGAGCGGGGGGTTTGGATACGCAGTATTTT
cdr3_length: 15; j_call: TRBJ2-3; d_call: TRBD2; clone_size: NA; v_call: TRBV20-1; cdr3_aa: CSARDERGGTDTQYF; cdr3_nt: TGCAGTGCTAGAGACGAGCGGGGGGGCACAGATACGCAGTATTTT
cdr3_length: 15; j_call: TRBJ2-5; d_call: NA; clone_size: NA; v_call: TRBV5-4; cdr3_aa: CASSLEGGQGKTQYF; cdr3_nt: TGTGCCAGCAGCTTGGAAGGGGGGCAGGGGAAGACCCAGTACTTC
cdr3_length: 15; j_call: TRBJ2-3; d_call: TRBD1; clone_size: NA; v_call: TRBV10-1; cdr3_aa: CASGPGTGTTDTQYF; cdr3_nt: TGCGCCAGCGGCCCCGGGACAGGAACTACAGATACGCAGTATTTT
cdr3_length: 16; j_call: TRBJ1-5; d_call: NA; clone_size: NA; v_call: TRBV15; cdr3_aa: CATSRDRGTVNQPQHF; cdr3_nt: TGTGCCACCAGCAGAGATCGGGGGACGGTGAATCAGCCCCAGCATTTT
cdr3_length: 15; j_call: TRBJ2-5; d_call: NA; clone_size: NA; v_call: TRBV20-1; cdr3_aa: CSARDPRTDQETQYF; cdr3_nt: TGCAGTGCTAGAGACCCTCGGACAGACCAAGAGACCCAGTACTTC
cdr3_length: 15; j_call: TRBJ1-1; d_call: NA; clone_size: NA; v_call: TRBV5-1; cdr3_aa: CASSLLFAVGTEAFF; cdr3_nt: TGCGCCAGCAGCTTGTTATTCGCGGTGGGCACTGAAGCTTTCTTT
cdr3_length: 15; j_call: TRBJ1-1; d_call: TRBD1; clone_size: NA; v_call: TRBV5-1; cdr3_aa: CASSQSTGSDTEAFF; cdr3_nt: TGCGCCAGCAGCCAATCGACAGGGTCGGACACTGAAGCTTTCTTT
cdr3_length: 15; j_call: TRBJ1-1; d_call: TRBD1; clone_size: few; v_call: TRBV7-2; cdr3_aa: CASSSGQGQNTEAFF; cdr3_nt: TGTGCCAGCAGCTCGGGACAGGGTCAAAACACTGAAGCTTTCTTT
cdr3_length: 15; j_call: TRBJ1-2; d_call: TRBD1; clone_size: few; v_call: TRBV4-3; cdr3_aa: CASSQGPGQGYGYTF; cdr3_nt: TGCGCCAGCAGCCAAGGGCCGGGACAGGGTTATGGCTACACCTTC
cdr3_length: 14; j_call: TRBJ1-5; d_call: NA; clone_size: NA; v_call: TRBV27; cdr3_aa: CASSLSGVNQPQHF; cdr3_nt: TGTGCCAGCAGTTTATCGGGCGTCAATCAGCCCCAGCATTTT
cdr3_length: 15; j_call: TRBJ1-5; d_call: NA; clone_size: NA; v_call: TRBV4-3; cdr3_aa: CASSPHYSSNQPQHF; cdr3_nt: TGCGCCAGCAGCCCACATTATTCTAGCAATCAGCCCCAGCATTTT
cdr3_length: 14; j_call: TRBJ2-7; d_call: NA; clone_size: few; v_call: TRBV20-1; cdr3_aa: CSARRAGASYEQYF; cdr3_nt: TGCAGTGCTAGGAGGGCGGGGGCGTCCTACGAGCAGTACTTC
cdr3_length: 13; j_call: TRBJ1-1; d_call: NA; clone_size: NA; v_call: TRBV4-1; cdr3_aa: CASSFRVITEAFF; cdr3_nt: TGCGCCAGCAGCTTCAGGGTAATAACTGAAGCTTTCTTT
cdr3_length: 17; j_call: TRBJ2-3; d_call: NA; clone_size: NA; v_call: TRBV9; cdr3_aa: CASSVDGRGPFTDTQYF; cdr3_nt: TGTGCCAGCAGCGTAGATGGGCGGGGGCCCTTCACAGATACGCAGTATTTT
cdr3_length: 16; j_call: TRBJ2-2; d_call: NA; clone_size: NA; v_call: TRBV7-3; cdr3_aa: CASSLRGFEGSGELFF; cdr3_nt: TGTGCCAGCAGCTTAAGGGGGTTCGAAGGGTCCGGGGAGCTGTTTTTT